Only a few counts were recorded for the clone carrying this TCR beta chain. Its antigen is unknown. The data derive from a study of CD8+ T cells in alopecia areata. Looking at the study overall: It was 6 to 18 months of tofacitinib, and then there were 6 months off drug.

Once RNA had been extracted, it was reverse transcribed into cDNA to act as the sequencing template. Generated by immunoSEQ multiplex PCR, the TCRdb table keeps only in-frame clones and is missing some. The table shows about 200,000 clones, with roughly two fifths occurring only once. Overall study results and limits: The study found higher clonality in lesional than normal scalp, especially in alopecia totalis/universalis. In blood and scalp, many expanded lesional clones persisted during tofacitinib.

The CDR3 has 14 amino acids. The germline gives CDR1 SGHRS, CDR2 YFSETQ. The V and J ends lost 1 base and 4 bases respectively, with 12 bases between them. Treatment noted: oral pan-JAK inhibitor, 5-10 mg twice daily. It was from PBMCs that CD4+ and CD8+ T cells were sorted. The J gene is TRBJ2-7, the V gene TRBV5-1, with D uncertain. Sequencing was performed on CD4+ T cells sorted from blood, taken at week 34, from a patient treated with tofacitinib. The TCR sequence derives from a human donor with alopecia areata. This chain's CDR3 is CASSLRLETYEQYF. CDR3 DNA: TGCGCCAGCAGCTTGCGGCTAGAAACTTACGAGCAGTACTTC.